The 25 T cell receptor beta chains in this list originate from one sample, sequenced in a study of blood T cell repertoires in COVID-19. The protocol was immunoSEQ multiplex PCR, while the TCRdb copy is restricted to in-frame clones and leaves out a portion. The table lists 230,000 or so clones, 65% to 85% of them singletons. The sequenced sample was peripheral blood. The receptors were sampled from a man between 50 and 59 years old with active or convalescent COVID-19.

The chain recombines TRBV6-5 with TRBJ2-7; possible D gene TRBD1, 5 bases. The CDR3 consists of 13 residues. CDR1 and CDR2 from the germline V gene are MNHEY and SVGAGI. Between the trimmed V and J ends, which lost 3 bases and 6 bases, there was a span of 12 bases. The CDR3 sequence is CASSYGQGGEQYF. For the CDR3, the DNA is TGTGCCAGCAGTTATGGGCAGGGTGGCGAGCAGTACTTC.

This sequence joins TRBV29-1 and TRBJ2-3; D is unclear. CDR3 size: 11 residues. Looked up from germline, CDR1 is SQVTM and CDR2 is ANQGSEA. V lost 6 bases, J lost 6 bases, and 10 bases lay in between. The CDR3 protein is CSVRDGDTQYF. The CDR3 bases are TGCAGCGTAAGAGACGGGGATACGCAGTATTTT.

The chain is built from TRBV7-8 and TRBJ1-5; 7 nucleotides agree with TRBD1. There are 14 residues in the CDR3. V gave up 5 bases and J gave up 2 bases; unmatched junction bases: 3. Germline V gene lookup returns CDR1 SGHVS and CDR2 FQNEAQ. CDR3 sequence reads: CASSHRGGNQPQHF. CDR3 DNA: TGTGCCAGCAGCCACAGGGGTGGCAATCAGCCCCAGCATTTT.

This chain uses TRBV25-1 with TRBJ1-1; no reliable D call. From germline, CDR1 is MGHDK and CDR2 SYGVNS. The CDR3 consists of 14 residues. V was trimmed by 0 bases and J by 1 base, leaving 6 bases between them. The CDR3 nucleotides read TGTGCCAGCAGTGAATATCTAGGGAACACTGAAGCTTTCTTT. As protein: CASSEYLGNTEAFF.

The J gene is TRBJ2-2, the V gene TRBV9, with D possibly being TRBD1 (6 bases). The CDR3 is 16 residues long. The germline gives CDR1 SGDLS, CDR2 YYNGEE. Trimming left V 3 bases short and J 0 bases short, with 12 bases between. In DNA, the CDR3 is TGTGCCAGCAGCGCTAACAGGGACCCGAACACCGGGGAGCTGTTTTTT. Translating gives CASSANRDPNTGELFF.

The rearrangement uses TRBV5-1 and TRBJ1-3; D is possibly TRBD1 (5 bases). The CDR3 length is 18 residues. Germline V gives CDR1 SGHRS, CDR2 YFSETQ. V lost 0 bases to trimming and J lost 0 bases, with 16 bases between them. CDR3 sequence reads: CASSLAGPMGYSGNTIYF. The DNA for the CDR3 is TGCGCCAGCAGCTTGGCAGGGCCCATGGGCTACTCTGGAAACACCATATATTTT.

V gene TRBV9 combines with J gene TRBJ2-5; possibly TRBD1 for D (6 bases). The CDR3 covers 14 residues. The germline V gene encodes CDR1 SGDLS and CDR2 YYNGEE. The V and J ends lost 0 bases and 2 bases respectively, with 8 bases between them. CDR3 region: CASSVDRVQETQYF. The CDR3 nucleotides read TGTGCCAGCAGCGTAGACAGGGTACAAGAGACCCAGTACTTC.

This clone occurred a few times. V is TRBV27 and J is TRBJ1-5; TRBD1 agrees at 8 bases. Trimming at V came to 4 bases and at J to 9 bases, leaving 8 bases not matched to a gene. From germline, CDR1 is MNHEY and CDR2 SMNVEV (reference sequence). This CDR3 has 14 amino acids. This chain's CDR3 is CASSSDRGLGPQHF. CDR3 DNA: TGTGCCAGCAGTTCCGACAGGGGCCTTGGGCCCCAGCATTTT.

The chain uses TRBV3-1 (or the pseudogene TRBV3-2) and TRBJ2-3, with 8 bases that match TRBD1. The CDR3 contains 16 residues. V lost 3 bases, J lost 1 base, and 6 bases stayed unmatched. CDR1 LGHDT and CDR2 YNNKEL come from the germline V gene (reference sequence). CDR3 sequence reads: CASSQGPGQGTDTQYF. The CDR3 nucleotides are TGTGCCAGCAGCCAGGGACCGGGACAGGGCACAGATACGCAGTATTTT.

This chain joins TRBV7-3 and TRBJ2-1; 11 nucleotides match TRBD1. J gave up 5 bases and V 1 base, and 7 bases lay outside the gene matches. CDR1 and CDR2 from the germline V gene are SGHTA and FQGTGA. The CDR3 totals 17 residues. The CDR3 DNA reads TGTGCCAGCAGCTTAAACCCGGGACAGGGGGACCACAATGAGCAGTTCTTC. This encodes CASSLNPGQGDHNEQFF.

This clone appeared once. The chain is built from TRBV5-1 and TRBJ2-3; TRBD1 matches at 7 bases. Germline-derived CDR1 and CDR2 are SGHRS and YFSETQ. CDR3 length equals 15 residues. The V and J ends lost 0 bases and 0 bases, in that order; junction bases with no gene match: 1. The CDR3 region is CASSLVTGSTDTQYF. CDR3 nucleotides: TGCGCCAGCAGCTTGGTGACAGGGAGCACAGATACGCAGTATTTT.

The gene calls are TRBV12-3 or TRBV12-4 and TRBJ2-5; D not certain. Trimming shortened V by 5 bases and J by 2 bases, and 9 bases separated the two germline ends. This CDR3 has 13 residues. The CDR3 sequence is CASSPQLQETQYF. For the CDR3, the DNA is TGTGCCAGCAGTCCACAGTTACAAGAGACCCAGTACTTC.

The rearrangement joins TRBV10-3 to TRBJ2-1; 13 bases are a match to TRBD2. The germline V gene has CDR1 ENHRY and CDR2 SYGVKD. The ends lost 4 bases at V and 6 bases at J; junction bases unmatched: 9. The CDR3 consists of 17 residues. For the CDR3, the DNA is TGTGCCATCAGTGGCGGGGCAACTAGCGGGGGGGTCAATGAGCAGTTCTTC. The encoded protein is CAISGGATSGGVNEQFF.

The rearrangement links TRBV14 to TRBJ2-1; D gene ambiguous. The CDR3 runs to 11 residues. The germline V gene has CDR1 SGHDN and CDR2 FVKESK. V was cut by 3 bases and J by 8 bases, with 5 bases left in between. The CDR3 region has the DNA TGTGCCAGCAGCCACGGGTATGAGCAGTTCTTC. Translated: CASSHGYEQFF.

The V gene is TRBV30, the J gene TRBJ2-1; TRBD2 is a possible D gene (7 bases). There are 12 residues in the CDR3. Germline CDR1 reads GTSNPN; CDR2 reads SVGIG (reference sequence). CDR3 DNA sequence: TGTGGTTGGGGGGGGGCTCGGAATGAGCAGTTCTTC. This encodes CGWGGARNEQFF.

This chain joins TRBV2 and TRBJ2-5; 8 bases agree with TRBD2. The J segment lost 10 bases and the V segment lost 6 bases, leaving 7 bases of the junction unmatched. This CDR3 region has 12 residues. Germline CDR1 and CDR2: SNHLY and FYNNEI. The CDR3, as DNA: TGTGCCAGCAGCGCCAGCGGGGGAGTCCAGTACTTC. Translating gives CASSASGGVQYF.

This chain uses TRBV24-1 with TRBJ2-5, with a tentative D call TRBD1 (6 bases). Germline loops: CDR1 KGHDR, CDR2 SFDVKD. The V end lost 4 bases, the J end lost 2 bases, and 13 bases lay between the germline ends. The CDR3 consists of 15 residues. DNA of the CDR3: TGTGCCACCAGTGAACATGGGACATCTCAAGAGACCCAGTACTTC. Translating it yields CATSEHGTSQETQYF.

In regard to this clone: An end of the junction differs from the germline gene, which may be a read error. This chain uses TRBV18 with TRBJ2-1, with 7 nucleotides matching TRBD2. Germline-derived CDR1 and CDR2 are KGHSH and LQKENI. This CDR3 has 16 residues. The CDR3 nucleotides are TGTGCCAGCTCCCCACCGAGCGGGGAGTCCTACAATGAGCAGTTCTTC. Its translation is CASSPPSGESYNEQFF.

V gene TRBV27 combines with J gene TRBJ1-6, with D possibly being TRBD1 (5 bases). V was trimmed by 3 bases and J by 7 bases, leaving 10 bases between them. Germline V lookup: CDR1 MNHEY, CDR2 SMNVEV (reference sequence). The CDR3 is 14 residues long. CDR3 sequence: CASSFWGGNSPLHF. The DNA for the CDR3 is TGTGCCAGCAGTTTTTGGGGGGGGAATTCACCCCTCCACTTT.

The chain joins TRBV30 to TRBJ1-5; D remains ambiguous. The CDR3 consists of 14 residues. Trimming removed 0 bases at V and 5 bases at J, with 11 bases between. CDR1 is GTSNPN, CDR2 SVGIG, per germline (reference sequence). DNA for the CDR3: TGTGCCTGGAGTGTACTCGGGGTGGATCAGCCCCAGCATTTT. Protein: CAWSVLGVDQPQHF.

In DNA, the CDR3 is TGTGCCAGCAGCCTAGGGGGGGTTGTAGGCTACACCTTC. It translates to CASSLGGVVGYTF. The V and J genes are TRBV7-6 and TRBJ1-2, with a possible D match to TRBD1 (6 bases). Germline V gene data show CDR1 as SGHVS and CDR2 as FNYEAQ. V was pared by 5 bases and J by 8 bases, with 15 bases between. CDR3 length: 13 residues. The variable domain in full, with the rest retrieved from reference TRBV7-6 and TRBJ1-2, is GAGVSQSPRYKVTKRGQDVALRCDPISGHVSLYWYRQALGQGPEFLTYFNYEAQQDKSGLPNDRFSAERPEGSISTLTIQRTEQRDSAMYRCASSLGGVVGYTFGSGTRLTVV.

The chain combines TRBV11-2 with TRBJ1-1, with 7 bases matching TRBD1. Trimming removed 3 bases from V and 3 bases from J; junction bases left unmatched: 7. Germline V lookup: CDR1 SGHAT, CDR2 FQNNGV. CDR3 length equals 15 residues. This chain's CDR3 is CASSFPGQGDTEAFF. DNA for the CDR3: TGTGCCAGCAGCTTTCCGGGTCAGGGGGACACTGAAGCTTTCTTT. Full variable domain (outside the CDR3, taken from reference TRBV11-2 and TRBJ1-1): EAGVAQSPRYKIIEKRQSVAFWCNPISGHATLYWYQQILGQGPKLLIQFQNNGVVDDSQLPKDRFSAERLKGVDSTLKIQPAKLEDSAVYLCASSFPGQGDTEAFFGQGTRLTVV.

The gene calls are TRBV15 and TRBJ2-3, with 10 positions matching TRBD2. CDR1 and CDR2 from the germline V gene are LNHNV and YYDKDF (reference sequence). Unmatched junction bases numbered 20, after V lost 4 bases and J lost 4 bases. The CDR3 has 20 residues. Here the CDR3 reads CATSTTLRGSGGRVADTQYF. CDR3 in DNA: TGTGCCACCAGCACCACCCTCCGAGGTAGCGGGGGGCGGGTGGCAGATACGCAGTATTTT.

This rearrangement joins TRBV30 to TRBJ1-2; no clear D gene. CDR1 GTSNPN and CDR2 SVGIG come from the germline V gene (reference sequence). The V end was cut by 1 base, the J end by 5 bases, with 11 bases between. The CDR3 loop spans 13 amino acids. The CDR3 protein is CAWSDLQDYGYTF. CDR3 sequence (DNA): TGTGCCTGGAGTGATTTGCAGGATTATGGCTACACCTTC.

The chain uses TRBV5-1 and TRBJ1-1, with D possibly TRBD1 on 5 matching bases. Germline CDR1 reads SGHRS; CDR2 reads YFSETQ. This CDR3 has 14 amino acids. V gave up 7 bases and J gave up 0 bases, with 13 bases separating them. The CDR3 protein is CASGRQTLNTEAFF. For the CDR3, the DNA is TGCGCCAGCGGAAGACAGACTCTGAACACTGAAGCTTTCTTT.